The 15 T cell receptor beta chains below come from one sample, sequenced in a study of tumor-infiltrating lymphocytes in primary liver carcinoma. Investigators took RNA and DNA out together from 20-30 mg of unsorted bulk tissue. TCR beta cDNA was reverse-transcribed from around 0.55 ug of total RNA. The reaction used a constant-region primer and ProtoScript II reverse transcriptase. Slightly modified ARM-PCR, run as three nested multiplex PCR rounds, produced the TCR beta libraries. Use of TRBV1-TRBV30 forward primers with a C-beta reverse primer characterized the first two PCR rounds, which lasted roughly 9 cycles each. Each CDR3 protein is one row after TCRdb ran MiXCR on the multiplex PCR reads. This table holds approximately 190,000 distinct CDR3 sequences, around four fifths found once. Sequencing used tumor tissue from primary liver carcinoma. These receptors were collected from a man aged 40-50 years with primary liver carcinoma and hepatitis B virus infection.

CDR3 protein: CSVEEPGRSLQYF. Written as DNA, the CDR3 is TGCAGCGTTGAAGAACCCGGTCGTAGCCTTCAGTACTTC. The genes are TRBV29-1 and TRBJ2-4; D ambiguous. V lost 0 bases, J lost 11 bases, and 14 bases lay in between. CDR1 is SQVTM, CDR2 ANQGSEA, per germline. The CDR3 contains 13 residues.

V and J are TRBV7-9 and TRBJ2-5; no reliable D call. Trimming took 5 bases from V and 4 from J, leaving 8 bases between them. CDR3 size: 12 residues. Per germline, CDR1 SEHNR and CDR2 FQNEAQ (reference sequence). The CDR3 sequence is CASSQERETQYF. The CDR3 bases are TGTGCCAGCAGCCAGGAACGAGAGACCCAGTACTTC.

This clonotype was seen once. The germline gene is not matched at one end of the junction; a read error may be the cause. This chain links TRBV6-5 with TRBJ1-1; D perhaps matches TRBD1 (6 bases). The CDR3 covers 12 residues. CDR1 and CDR2 from the germline V gene are MNHEY and SVGAGI. CDR3: CANSGTHTEAFF. CDR3 coding DNA: TGTGCCAACAGTGGGACACACACCGAAGCTTTCTTT.

This clonotype was seen a handful of times. The chain uses TRBV20-1 and TRBJ1-5; 9 nucleotides match TRBD1. CDR1 and CDR2 (germline): DFQATT, SNEGSKA (reference sequence). CDR3 size: 17 residues. V dropped 6 bases and J dropped 0; count of bases not matched to a gene: 12. This CDR3 is CSAAGTGIGDSNQPQHF. For the CDR3, the DNA is TGCAGTGCCGCTGGGACAGGGATTGGGGATAGCAATCAGCCCCAGCATTTT.

The gene calls are TRBV7-9 and TRBJ1-6; the D gene is possibly TRBD1 (5 bases). V shed 4 bases and J shed 6 bases, with 10 bases lying between them. Germline values: CDR1 SEHNR, CDR2 FQNEAQ (reference sequence). CDR3 length: 14 amino acids. In DNA, the CDR3 is TGTGCCAGCAGCTCTCATGGGGCTAATTCACCCCTCCACTTT. Its protein product is CASSSHGANSPLHF.

On this clonotype itself: One end of the junction is discordant with germline, which a read error may explain. This chain uses TRBV7-9 with TRBJ1-6; 7 bases line up with TRBD1. The CDR3 has 14 residues. The V gene's germline CDR1 is SEHNR and CDR2 FQNEAQ (reference sequence). The CDR3 nucleotides are TGTACCAGCAGCCTTGGGACAGTTAATTCACCCCTCCACTTT. It is translated as CTSSLGTVNSPLHF.

Comments on this clonotype: Being one base from a much bigger clone, this may be a read error. The chain links TRBV5-1 to TRBJ2-2; D possibly matches TRBD1 or TRBD2 (5 bases each). The CDR3 is 15 residues long. CDR1 SGHRS and CDR2 YFSETQ come from the germline V gene. V was shortened by 2 bases and J by 2 bases, with 10 bases between the two germline ends. The chain's CDR3 is CASSFGAANTGELFF. The CDR3, as DNA: TGCGCCAGCAGCTTCGGGGCAGCCAACACCGGGGAGCTGTTTTTT.

Points on this clonotype: This may be a read error: a much more frequent sequence differs by one nucleotide. The chain couples TRBV5-1 to TRBJ2-1; 8 bases match TRBD2. V lost 4 bases and J lost 9; bases outside the gene matches: 15. The CDR3 has 16 residues. CDR1 is SGHRS, CDR2 YFSETQ, per germline. CDR3 sequence: CASSLTSGRGTGEQFF. CDR3 bases: TGCGCCAGCAGCCTTACAAGCGGGAGAGGAACAGGTGAGCAGTTCTTC.

This clonotype has at least ten counts. A much larger clone is a single base away; this may be a read error. CDR3 sequence: CVSSLATGADYNEQFF. DNA of the CDR3: TGTGTCAGCAGCTTAGCTACTGGGGCAGACTACAATGAGCAGTTCTTC. The rearrangement joins TRBV11-3 to TRBJ2-1; a possible D gene is TRBD1 (5 bases). CDR3 size: 16 residues. Per germline, CDR1 SGHNT and CDR2 YENEEA.

V is TRBV29-1 and J is TRBJ1-1; D call uncertain. Germline CDR1 and CDR2: SQVTM and ANQGSEA. The CDR3 spans 15 residues. V was cut by 4 bases and J by 0 bases, with 15 bases left in between. The CDR3 region is CSVVSAWGMNTEAFF. The CDR3 nucleotides are TGCAGCGTTGTGTCCGCGTGGGGTATGAACACTGAAGCTTTCTTT.

Points on this clonotype: The CDR3 does not close with the conserved phenylalanine or tryptophan, likely indicating a read error. Because the CDR3's place on the DNA is in doubt, the DNA is left out and the CDR3 is given as listed by TCRdb. V usage is TRBV11-3 and J usage is TRBJ2-1. Per the germline V gene, CDR1 is SGHNT and CDR2 is YENEEA. The CDR3 has 12 residues if both end residues are counted. CDR3 residues: CAGSLNANEQFY.

A remark on this clonotype: The junction does not match germline at one end; this may be a read error. The chain is built from TRBV12-3 or TRBV12-4 and TRBJ1-5, with D hard to call. This CDR3 is built from 18 residues. The CDR3 loop reads CATSFNPGGLVSNQPQHF. CDR3 nucleotides: TGTGCCACCAGTTTTAACCCGGGTGGGCTCGTTAGCAATCAGCCCCAGCATTTT.

With respect to this clonotype: A much larger clone lies a single base off, so this may be a read error. The J gene is TRBJ1-5, the V gene TRBV28; 10 bases fit TRBD1. The CDR3 extends over 15 amino acids. CDR1 MDHEN and CDR2 SYDVKM come from the germline V gene. The CDR3 is CTSSDRTGGSQPQHF. In DNA, the CDR3 is TGTACCAGCAGTGACCGGACAGGGGGTTCCCAGCCCCAGCATTTT.

On this clonotype: No conserved phenylalanine or tryptophan is present at the end of the CDR3, so a read error is the likely explanation. No DNA is shown, since the ends of the CDR3 on it are uncertain; the CDR3 is the one TCRdb lists. The V gene is TRBV28, the J gene TRBJ2-4. The CDR3 adds up to 11 amino acids, both ends counted. CDR1 MDHEN and CDR2 SYDVKM come from the germline V gene. CDR3 sequence: CASSSILILYI.

Comments on this clonotype: Its ends do not fully match the called genes, so a read error is possible. The rearrangement joins TRBV29-1 to TRBJ2-1; TRBD1 agrees at 12 bases. Looked up from germline, CDR1 is SQVTM and CDR2 is ANQGSEA. The CDR3 totals 15 residues. CDR3 nucleotide sequence: TGCAGCATTGAGTTCGGGACAGGGGGCTTTTTTGAGCAGTTCTTC. It is translated as CSIEFGTGGFFEQFF.